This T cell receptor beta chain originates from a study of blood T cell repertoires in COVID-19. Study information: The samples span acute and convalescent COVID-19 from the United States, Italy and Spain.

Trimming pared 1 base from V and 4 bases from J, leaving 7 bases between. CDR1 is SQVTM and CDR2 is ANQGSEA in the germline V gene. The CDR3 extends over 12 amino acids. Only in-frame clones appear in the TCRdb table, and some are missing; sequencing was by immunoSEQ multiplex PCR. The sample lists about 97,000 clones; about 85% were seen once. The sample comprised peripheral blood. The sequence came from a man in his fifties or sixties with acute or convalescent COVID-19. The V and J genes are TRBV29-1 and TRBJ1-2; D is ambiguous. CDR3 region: CSVEVNTYGYTF. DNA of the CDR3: TGCAGCGTTGAAGTAAACACCTATGGCTACACCTTC. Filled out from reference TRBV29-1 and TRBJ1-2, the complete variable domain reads SAVISQKPSRDICQRGTSLTIQCQVDSQVTMMFWYRQQPGQSLTLIATANQGSEATYESGFVIDKFPISRPNLTFSTLTVSNMSPEDSSIYLCSVEVNTYGYTFGSGTRLTVV.